This T cell receptor beta chain was sequenced during a study of blood T cell repertoires in COVID-19. The overall study: T cells, B-cell-depleted T cells, or PBMCs supplied cDNA or gDNA.

The CDR3 runs 14 residues. The V gene lost 5 bases and the J gene lost 1 base, with 11 bases spanning the gap. Germline CDR1 SEHNR, CDR2 FQNEAQ (reference sequence). Seattle researchers signed up patients amid active infection and tracked them longitudinally. Authors' processing steps: Reference gene primer amplification yielded estimated nucleated cell counts. Here immunoSEQ multiplex PCR was the method, and the copy in TCRdb shows in-frame clones only, minus some. That table supplies the V and J calls and clone size; D and trimming were determined from the DNA. Counted here are 150,000 or so clones, 79% occurring once; the ten biggest clones make up more than 6.5%.

The sequenced sample consisted of peripheral blood. The receptor was derived from a woman in her sixties or seventies with COVID-19, enrolled during active disease. The chain links TRBV7-9 to TRBJ1-1; D is perhaps TRBD1 (5 bases). CDR3 DNA: TGTGCCAGCAGCCTCGTGGGGGGGAACACTGAAGCTTTCTTT. Its protein is CASSLVGGNTEAFF.